The sequence of this T cell receptor beta chain was determined in a study of response to subunit inactivated influenza vaccine. The CDR3 consists of 16 residues. Unmatched junction bases numbered 12, after V lost 3 bases and J lost 7 bases. Germline CDR1 SQVTM, CDR2 ANQGSEA. As for this clonotype: Antigen: not known.

Study-wide results and limits: Each seasonal influenza vaccination recruits few new T cells, the authors suggested.

TCRdb passed the RT-PCR reads through MiXCR, listing each CDR3 protein once. The data show hundreds of thousands of distinct CDR3 sequences, about an eighth seen once. The gene calls are TRBV29-1 and TRBJ2-2; 9 bases match TRBD1. The source material was PBMCs from blood, sampled roughly 47 days after vaccination. The sequence came from a man aged 45-65 years who received an inactivated influenza vaccine. The CDR3 reads CSVEAPNRGLVGELFF. The CDR3 bases are TGCAGCGTTGAGGCCCCAAACAGGGGGCTGGTCGGGGAGCTGTTTTTT.